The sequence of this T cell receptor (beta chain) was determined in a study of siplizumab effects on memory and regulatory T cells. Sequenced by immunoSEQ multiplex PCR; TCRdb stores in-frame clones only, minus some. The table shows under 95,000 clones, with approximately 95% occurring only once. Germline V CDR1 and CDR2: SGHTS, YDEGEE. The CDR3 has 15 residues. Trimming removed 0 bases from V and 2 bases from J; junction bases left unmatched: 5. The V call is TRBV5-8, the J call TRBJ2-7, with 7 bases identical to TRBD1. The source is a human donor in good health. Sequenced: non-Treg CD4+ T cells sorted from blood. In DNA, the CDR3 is TGTGCCAGCAGCTTGGGACAGGGCCTTACCTACGAGCAGTACTTC. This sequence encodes CASSLGQGLTYEQYF.